The present entry profiles one TCR beta chain with its context. Its antigen target is currently unknown. Base qualities are not provided; no much larger clone lies one nucleotide away. These data belong to a study of CD8 T cells in ankylosing spondylitis (dated by TCRdb to the late 2010s). About the study as a whole: The study set out to find disease-linked TCR variants by profiling T cell receptor beta repertoires in ankylosing spondylitis patients and healthy donors. Peripheral blood was sampled, and synovial fluid was additionally collected from ankylosing spondylitis patients. The full study cohort was made up of about 25 ankylosing spondylitis patients and around 100 healthy donors.

Study-level results and caveats: Some motif variants had previously been reported in the synovial fluid and blood of reactive arthritis patients, which suggests shared mechanisms of disease initiation. The disease-linked clones showed a CD8+ phenotype and occurred at relatively low frequencies in peripheral blood. A TCR beta motif made up of eight or nine highly homologous amino acid variants appeared to be characteristic of blood from ankylosing spondylitis patients. The disease-linked clones were reported as significantly enriched in matched synovial fluid samples from ankylosing spondylitis patients.

The sequencing machine was an Illumina MiSeq. TCR beta libraries were prepared by quantitative 5'-RACE with molecular barcodes. Per the source publication's procedure: To identify disease-linked TCR variants, a new computational method was used, one built on a probabilistic model of VDJ rearrangement. The public reads were quality trimmed at Q25 with fastp and then assembled into clones with MiXCR by TCRdb, keeping productive beta chains. Rows merge per CDR3 protein into single entries with the most common DNA and genes. TCRdb assigned the V and J calls; the authors' analysis was not used. The sample has tens of thousands of distinct CDR3 sequences on record, 16% of them singletons. The ten largest clonotypes hold just over 45% of the sample. Source material: blood. This sequence was found in a male donor with ankylosing spondylitis or in good health (not recorded which).

The nucleotide sequence is given as TGTGCCAGCAGTTTCGACAGGGGGCCTAAGTATGAGCAGTTCTTC. It translates to CASSFDRGPKYEQFF. This chain is built from TRBV12-3 or TRBV12-4 and TRBJ2-1; TRBD1 fits 10 bases in the junction. Ends trimmed: V by 3 bases, J by 8 bases; bases unmatched to a gene: 7. The cysteine opens and the phenylalanine closes a CDR3 of 15 amino acids. The entry retains the CDR3 DNA only, 45 bases that are in frame from base 1.